The next 4 T cell receptor beta chains were all read from a single sample in a study of blood T cells in healthy people across ages. The use of a sample-barcoded 5' primer and a J-beta primer mix characterized a second PCR of roughly 6 to 11 cycles. Using its own MiXCR run on the 5' RACE reads, TCRdb lists one record per CDR3 protein. The sample has over 1,500,000 distinct CDR3 sequences, about two fifths seen once; the top ten hold 20% to 25%. Sequenced: blood. These receptors were obtained from a human donor in good health.

The chain is built from TRBV12-3 or TRBV12-4 and TRBJ2-1, with 7 bases that match TRBD1. This CDR3 comprises 13 residues. J was trimmed by 9 bases and V by 5 bases; bases with no gene match: 7. The CDR3 here is CASSLKGAVEQFF. DNA for the CDR3: TGTGCCAGCAGTCTTAAGGGGGCGGTTGAGCAGTTCTTC.

V gene TRBV27 combines with J gene TRBJ1-2; unclear D gene. CDR3 length equals 15 residues. Trimming pared 6 bases from V and 2 bases from J, leaving 16 bases between. CDR1 and CDR2 (germline): MNHEY, SMNVEV (reference sequence). CDR3 residues: CASSHSTSANYGYTF. The DNA of the CDR3 is TGTGCCAGCAGCCACTCTACTTCGGCGAACTATGGCTACACCTTC.

The genes are TRBV7-2 and TRBJ2-1, with D possibly matching TRBD1 (6 bases). This CDR3 comprises 13 residues. Germline CDR1 is SGHTA and CDR2 is FQGNSA. Trimming removed 1 base from V and 10 bases from J, with 11 bases in between. CDR3: CASSLDQGMEQFF. The CDR3 bases are TGTGCCAGCAGCTTAGATCAGGGGATGGAGCAGTTCTTC.

The J gene is TRBJ2-1, the V gene TRBV4-2; TRBD2 agrees at 11 bases. V shed 0 bases and J 5 bases; nucleotides not matched to a gene: 6. Germline CDR1 reads LGHNA; CDR2 reads YNFKEQ. The CDR3 is made up of 17 amino acids. CDR3 bases: TGTGCCAGCAGCCAAGAGGGACTAGCGGCCGAAGACAATGAGCAGTTCTTC. Translation: CASSQEGLAAEDNEQFF.